This T cell receptor (beta chain) stems from a study of blood T cell repertoires in COVID-19. Background on the study: PBMCs, B-cell-depleted T cells, or T cells were the source of the cDNA or gDNA that made up the material.

Each participant's cohort was designated according to participant-reported clinical history. Exposed enrollees encountered a COVID-19 case at some point within 2 weeks before study entry. This clone was counted a single time. Clones were read by immunoSEQ multiplex PCR, and TCRdb kept only the in-frame ones, dropping some. This sample carries around 400,000 clones, 70% to 90% of them seen once, and the ten largest clones take approximately 1.5%. The germline gives CDR1 MNHEY, CDR2 SMNVEV (reference sequence). This CDR3 spans 15 amino acids. Trimming cost V 6 bases and J 0 bases, with 13 bases left between them.

The source of this sequence is a woman between 18 and 29 years old who had been exposed to COVID-19. V is TRBV27 and J is TRBJ2-3, with D perhaps matching TRBD2 (7 bases). Specimen: PBMCs or T cells enriched from blood (not recorded which). The CDR3 DNA reads TGTGCCAGCAGCGCGCGGGGGCCTAGCACAGATACGCAGTATTTT. Amino acids: CASSARGPSTDTQYF.